What follows are 24 T cell receptor beta chains derived from one specimen sequenced in a study of cytomegalovirus exposure and HLA in healthy donors. PCR primers comprised 60 Vbeta and 13 Jbeta primers. Some clones are missing from TCRdb's copy, which holds only in-frame ones; the method was immunoSEQ multiplex PCR. The sample shows 140,000 or so clones, approximately 82% of them seen only once. The material sequenced was PBMCs. These receptors came from a woman aged 60-70 years in good health and CMV-seropositive.

V gene TRBV7-9 combines with J gene TRBJ1-5, with D hard to call. The length of the CDR3 is 14 residues. Between the trimmed V and J ends, which lost 2 bases and 5 bases, there was a span of 10 bases. Germline V lookup: CDR1 SEHNR, CDR2 FQNEAQ (reference sequence). The DNA for the CDR3 is TGTGCCAGCAGCTTACCCGGAGATCATCAGCCCCAGCATTTT. It specifies CASSLPGDHQPQHF.

The CDR3 DNA is TGTGCCAGCAGCTCTCTAAGCACAGATACGCAGTATTTT. Amino acid sequence: CASSSLSTDTQYF. This chain joins TRBV7-2 and TRBJ2-3; unclear D gene. The V end was cut by 4 bases, the J end by 0 bases, with 5 bases between. Per the germline V gene, CDR1 is SGHTA and CDR2 is FQGNSA. CDR3 length equals 13 residues.

This chain joins TRBV27 and TRBJ1-1; a weak D match, TRBD1 (5 bases). CDR1 and CDR2 from the germline V gene are MNHEY and SMNVEV (reference sequence). V was shortened by 5 bases and J by 5 bases, with 12 bases between the two germline ends. The CDR3 has 13 amino acids. The CDR3 DNA reads TGTGCCAGCAGTCTCACGACAGTGACTGAAGCTTTCTTT. Translated, it gives CASSLTTVTEAFF.

The rearrangement uses TRBV19 and TRBJ1-2; 7 bases map to TRBD1. V lost 3 bases to trimming and J lost 7 bases; unmatched junction nucleotides: 5. This CDR3 has 13 residues. CDR1 and CDR2 from the germline V gene are LNHDA and SQIVND (reference sequence). CDR3 sequence reads: CASSIQGGLGYTF. For the CDR3, the DNA is TGTGCCAGTAGTATCCAGGGGGGCCTTGGCTACACCTTC.

This clone was detected once. J is TRBJ2-7 and V is TRBV29-1; 7 bases are shared with TRBD1. Trimming cost V 1 base and J 3 bases; bases outside gene matches: 6. The germline CDR1 and CDR2 sequences are SQVTM and ANQGSEA. The CDR3 consists of 14 residues. CDR3 coding DNA: TGCAGCGTTGAAGTCCCCCGGGACAGCTACGAGCAGTACTTC. Its translation: CSVEVPRDSYEQYF.

There are a few counts of this clone. The rearrangement joins TRBV7-9 to TRBJ1-1, with TRBD1 identical over 7 bases. The CDR3 covers 15 residues. Germline V gene data show CDR1 as SEHNR and CDR2 as FQNEAQ (reference sequence). V was clipped by 4 bases and J by 1 base; unmatched bases: 6. CDR3 in DNA: TGTGCCAGCAGCTCTGAAACAGGGGAGAACACTGAAGCTTTCTTT. Its protein product is CASSSETGENTEAFF.

The chain links TRBV7-9 to TRBJ2-7, with TRBD1 as a possible D gene (5 bases). Germline V lookup: CDR1 SEHNR, CDR2 FQNEAQ (reference sequence). The CDR3 covers 12 residues. Trimming stripped 5 bases from V and 9 bases from J, with 14 bases between. CDR3 protein: CASSADRTSQYF. DNA for the CDR3: TGTGCCAGCAGCGCAGACAGAACGTCGCAGTACTTC.

This clone has only one observation. The rearrangement joins TRBV18 to TRBJ2-1; 7 bases map to TRBD2. The length of the CDR3 is 13 residues. V was pared by 5 bases and J by 9 bases, with 7 bases of the junction left unmatched. Germline lookup yields CDR1 KGHSH and CDR2 LQKENI. CDR3 in amino acids: CASSSGLVSEQFF. DNA of the CDR3: TGTGCCAGCTCATCCGGACTAGTCAGTGAGCAGTTCTTC.

The chain has TRBV6-5 and TRBJ1-3; TRBD1 aligns across 7 bases. J lost 3 bases, V lost 0 bases, and 5 bases had no gene match. The CDR3 is 16 amino acids. Germline values: CDR1 MNHEY, CDR2 SVGAGI. Here the CDR3 reads CASSYSGDSLGNTIYF. The CDR3 coding sequence is TGTGCCAGCAGTTACTCGGGGGACAGCCTTGGAAACACCATATATTTT.

This rearrangement joins TRBV5-1 to TRBJ2-1; the match to TRBD2 covers 8 bases. The V segment lost 4 bases and the J segment 0 bases; nucleotides outside the gene matches: 15. The CDR3 covers 19 residues. CDR1 and CDR2 (germline): SGHRS, YFSETQ. CDR3 protein: CASSPSGGGLPSSYNEQFF. CDR3 bases: TGCGCCAGCAGCCCCTCGGGGGGGGGCTTGCCGAGCTCCTACAATGAGCAGTTCTTC.

V and J are TRBV28 and TRBJ2-6, with TRBD1 matching over 10 bases. There are 18 residues in the CDR3. V shed 6 bases, J shed 0 bases, and the junction held 8 bases outside the gene matches. From germline, CDR1 is MDHEN and CDR2 SYDVKM. Here the CDR3 DNA reads TGTGCCAGCAGCTTAAGGGGACAGGGGAACTCTGGGGCCAACGTCCTGACTTTC. As protein: CASSLRGQGNSGANVLTF.

This clone turned up a few times. The chain has TRBV28 and TRBJ1-5; possibly TRBD1 for D (5 bases). V was clipped by 5 bases and J by 6 bases, with 14 bases between them. The CDR3 is made up of 14 amino acids. Germline V gives CDR1 MDHEN, CDR2 SYDVKM. The CDR3 sequence is CASSEQEGSQPQHF. The CDR3 region has the DNA TGTGCCAGCAGTGAACAGGAGGGGAGTCAGCCCCAGCATTTT.

The chain joins TRBV6-1 to TRBJ2-5; the match to TRBD2 covers 9 bases. The closer fit of TRBJ2-7 to the DNA end suggests the J call may be wrong. CDR3 length equals 15 residues. Germline CDR1 and CDR2: MNHNS and SASEGT. The CDR3 sequence is CASSEGAGGLGEQYF. In DNA, the CDR3 is TGTGCCAGCAGTGAAGGGGCGGGAGGGCTCGGCGAGCAGTACTTC.

The rearrangement joins TRBV18 to TRBJ2-3; 9 nucleotides align to TRBD2. The germline gives CDR1 KGHSH, CDR2 LQKENI. This CDR3 contains 19 residues. The junction had 14 bases not matched to a gene; V was cut back by 3 bases and J by 1 base. CDR3: CASSPPVSGSDIGTDTQYF. In nucleotides, the CDR3 is TGTGCCAGCTCACCCCCCGTTAGCGGGAGTGATATTGGCACAGATACGCAGTATTTT.

The rearrangement links TRBV11-3 to TRBJ2-3; 10 nucleotides line up with TRBD2. Germline-derived CDR1 and CDR2 are SGHNT and YENEEA. The V gene end was trimmed by 5 bases and the J gene end by 2 bases; junction bases not matched to a gene: 13. The CDR3 has 18 amino acids. This CDR3 is CASSTGTLAGYYTDTQYF. CDR3 bases: TGTGCCAGCAGCACCGGGACACTAGCGGGGTACTACACAGATACGCAGTATTTT.

This clone has only one observation. This sequence joins TRBV19 and TRBJ1-5, with 7 bases fitting TRBD1. Germline CDR1 is LNHDA and CDR2 is SQIVND (reference sequence). J was trimmed by 2 bases and V by 6 bases; bases with no gene match: 10. The CDR3 is 16 residues long. CDR3 region: CASRITGQSGNQPQHF. DNA of the CDR3: TGTGCCAGTAGGATTACGGGACAGAGTGGCAATCAGCCCCAGCATTTT.

A single count supports this clone. V usage is TRBV29-1 and J usage is TRBJ2-7; 7 bases agree with TRBD1. V gave up 4 bases and J gave up 3 bases; unmatched junction bases: 6. Germline values: CDR1 SQVTM, CDR2 ANQGSEA. The CDR3 runs to 13 residues. For the CDR3, the DNA is TGCAGCGTTGGTCCCAGGGGGAGCTACGAGCAGTACTTC. Encoded protein: CSVGPRGSYEQYF.

The chain carries TRBV25-1 and TRBJ2-2; D not resolved. Germline CDR1 reads MGHDK; CDR2 reads SYGVNS. Trimming took 8 bases from V and 7 from J, leaving 11 bases between them. The CDR3 extends over 12 amino acids. The CDR3: CASSFGFGELFF. The CDR3 nucleotides are TGTGCCAGCTCCTTCGGTTTCGGGGAGCTGTTTTTT.

This clone was seen once. This chain links TRBV7-6 with TRBJ1-3; 8 bases fit TRBD1. V was clipped by 1 base and J by 0 bases; unmatched bases: 11. The CDR3 has 19 residues. Germline V gene data show CDR1 as SGHVS and CDR2 as FNYEAQ. CDR3 amino acids: CASSLEDRVAWGSGNTIYF. The CDR3 coding sequence is TGTGCCAGCAGCTTAGAGGACAGGGTGGCCTGGGGCTCTGGAAACACCATATATTTT.

This clone has just a few counts. This chain joins TRBV5-6 and TRBJ2-1, with 12 positions matching TRBD1. With 3 bases clipped from V and 5 bases from J, the junction kept 9 bases outside the gene matches. The V gene's germline CDR1 is SGHDT and CDR2 YYEEEE. This CDR3 contains 17 residues. The CDR3 protein is CASSSTPRDRGHNEQFF. CDR3 nucleotides: TGTGCCAGCAGCTCGACCCCGAGGGACAGGGGGCACAATGAGCAGTTCTTC.

The genes are TRBV7-9 and TRBJ1-5; 7 nucleotides match TRBD1. V gave up 5 bases and J gave up 3 bases; unmatched junction bases: 10. The CDR3 extends over 16 amino acids. Germline assignment: CDR1 SEHNR and CDR2 FQNEAQ (reference sequence). The CDR3 coding sequence is TGTGCCAGCAGCCCGTTCACGGACAGGATCAATCAGCCCCAGCATTTT. This codes for CASSPFTDRINQPQHF.

Worth noting for this clone: The sample holds other DNA sequences that translate to the same CDR3. The genes are TRBV27 and TRBJ2-7; the D is unclear. Germline V CDR1 and CDR2: MNHEY, SMNVEV (reference sequence). Trimming removed 7 bases from V and 3 bases from J, with 13 bases in between. This CDR3 contains 13 residues. CDR3 bases: TGTGCCAGCACTTCGGGTCCACTCTACGAGCAGTACTTC. Translated: CASTSGPLYEQYF.

The CDR3 region is CASSRLYPAGGTGGYEQYF. CDR3 DNA: TGCGCCAGCAGCCGCCTTTACCCGGCGGGGGGGACAGGTGGCTACGAGCAGTACTTC. The V call is TRBV4-1, the J call TRBJ2-7, with D possibly being TRBD2 (9 bases). The CDR3 spans 19 residues. V lost 4 bases and J lost 3, with 28 bases in between. Germline assignment: CDR1 MGHRA and CDR2 YSYEKL.

This sequence joins TRBV7-2 and TRBJ2-1; possibly TRBD2 for D (7 bases). Between the trimmed V and J ends, which lost 0 bases and 7 bases, there was a span of 16 bases. This CDR3 has 16 amino acids. The germline V gene encodes CDR1 SGHTA and CDR2 FQGNSA. The CDR3 loop is CASSLARGGGGNEQFF. For the CDR3, the DNA is TGTGCCAGCAGCTTAGCGCGAGGAGGGGGGGGGAATGAGCAGTTCTTC.